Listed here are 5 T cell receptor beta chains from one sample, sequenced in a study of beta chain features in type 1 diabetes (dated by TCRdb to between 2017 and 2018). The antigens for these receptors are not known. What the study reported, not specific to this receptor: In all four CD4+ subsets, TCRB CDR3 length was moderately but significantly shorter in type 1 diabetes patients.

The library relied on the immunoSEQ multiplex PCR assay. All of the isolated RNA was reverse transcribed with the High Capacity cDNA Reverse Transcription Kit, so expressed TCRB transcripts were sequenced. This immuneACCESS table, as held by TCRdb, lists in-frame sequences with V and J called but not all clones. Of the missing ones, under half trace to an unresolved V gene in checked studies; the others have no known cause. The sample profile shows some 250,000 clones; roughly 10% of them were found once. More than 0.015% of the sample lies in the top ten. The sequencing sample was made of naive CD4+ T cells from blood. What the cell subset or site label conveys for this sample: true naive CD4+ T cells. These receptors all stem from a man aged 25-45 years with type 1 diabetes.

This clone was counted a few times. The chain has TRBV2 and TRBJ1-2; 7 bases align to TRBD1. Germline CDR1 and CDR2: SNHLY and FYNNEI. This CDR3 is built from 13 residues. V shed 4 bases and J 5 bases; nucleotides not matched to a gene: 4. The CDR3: CASSVGTEYGYTF. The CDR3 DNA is TGTGCCAGCAGTGTGGGGACAGAATATGGCTACACCTTC.

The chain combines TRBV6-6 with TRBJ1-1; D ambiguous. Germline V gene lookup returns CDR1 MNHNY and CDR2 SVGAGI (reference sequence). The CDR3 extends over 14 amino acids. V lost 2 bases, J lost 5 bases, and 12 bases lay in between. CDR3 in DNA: TGTGCCAGCAGTTACCAGGAGGGAGAGACTGAAGCTTTCTTT. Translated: CASSYQEGETEAFF.

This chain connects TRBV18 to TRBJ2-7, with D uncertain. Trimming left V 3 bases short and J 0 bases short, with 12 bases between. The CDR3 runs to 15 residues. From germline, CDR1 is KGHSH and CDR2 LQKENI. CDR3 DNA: TGTGCCAGCTCACCTTCCACTTGGAGCTCCTACGAGCAGTACTTC. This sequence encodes CASSPSTWSSYEQYF.

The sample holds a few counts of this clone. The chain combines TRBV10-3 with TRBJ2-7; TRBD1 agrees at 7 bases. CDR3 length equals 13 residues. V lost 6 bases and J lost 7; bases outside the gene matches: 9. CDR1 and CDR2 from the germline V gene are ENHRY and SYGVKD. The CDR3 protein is CAISGTGVREQYF. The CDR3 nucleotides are TGTGCCATCAGCGGAACAGGGGTGAGGGAGCAGTACTTC.

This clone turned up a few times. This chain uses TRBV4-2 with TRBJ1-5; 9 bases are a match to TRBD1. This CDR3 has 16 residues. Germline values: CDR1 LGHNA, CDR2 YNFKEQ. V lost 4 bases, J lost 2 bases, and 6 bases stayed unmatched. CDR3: CASSPLGDRGNQPQHF. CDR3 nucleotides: TGTGCCAGCAGCCCCTTGGGGGACAGGGGCAATCAGCCCCAGCATTTT.